These 3 T cell receptor beta chains originate from one sample sequenced in a study of T cell repertoires in cytomegalovirus infection (dated 2019 in TCRdb). Instrument on record: Illumina HiSeq 1500. TCRdb reran the public reads through fastp at Q25 and MiXCR, keeping productive beta chains. Duplicate CDR3 protein sequences are folded into a single record with the most common DNA and genes. The sample table shows around 740,000 distinct CDR3 sequences, and 35% to 40% are seen once. 2.5% to 3.5% of the sample is in the top ten clones. Sequencing input: PBMCs. The source of these receptors is a human donor in good health (CMV status not recorded). Some clones in this sample may be carry-over from other donors' samples.

This sequence joins TRBV6-1 and TRBJ1-6; perhaps TRBD1 as D (6 bases). Germline V lookup: CDR1 MNHNS, CDR2 SASEGT. V lost 5 bases and J lost 7, with 18 bases in between. The CDR3 runs to 16 residues. The CDR3 sequence is CASSPRYRTVNSPLHF. CDR3 DNA: TGTGCCAGCAGTCCGCGATATCGGACAGTAAATTCACCCCTCCACTTT.

Ten or more counts support this clonotype. This sequence joins TRBV10-3 and TRBJ2-7; D is unresolved. The CDR3 totals 12 residues. Deletions cut 4 bases from V and 1 base from J, with 5 bases between. Germline lookup yields CDR1 ENHRY and CDR2 SYGVKD. The CDR3 region has the DNA TGTGCCATCAGTGCAGGATCCTACGAGCAGTACTTC. Translating it yields CAISAGSYEQYF.

The V gene is TRBV20-1, the J gene TRBJ1-5, with D possibly TRBD1 on 5 matching bases. Germline CDR1 DFQATT, CDR2 SNEGSKA (reference sequence). V was trimmed by 5 bases and J by 5 bases, leaving 13 bases between them. The CDR3 has 13 amino acids. The CDR3 nucleotides are TGCAGTGCTCAGACAGTTTCATATCAGCCCCAGCATTTT. It yields the protein CSAQTVSYQPQHF.